These 30 T cell receptor beta chains came from one sample sequenced in a study of T cell repertoires in cytomegalovirus infection. TCRdb analysed the reads with MiXCR anew, one entry per CDR3 protein. The sample has about 120,000 distinct CDR3 sequences, around 31% seen once. No antigen has been identified for these receptors. The sample was CD8+ T cells from cultured PBMCs, taken from culture after CMV antigen stimulation. Every receptor here comes from a human donor in good health (CMV status not recorded). Some clones in this sample may be carry-over from other donors' samples.

The table lists this clonotype with a few counts. The chain uses TRBV28 and TRBJ1-4, with TRBD1 matching over 7 bases. The V and J ends lost 1 base and 2 bases, in that order; junction bases with no gene match: 1. The V gene's germline CDR1 is MDHEN and CDR2 SYDVKM. There are 15 residues in the CDR3. CDR3 coding DNA: TGTGCCAGCAGTTTATTGACAGGGACTAATGAAAAACTGTTTTTT. This translates into CASSLLTGTNEKLFF.

This chain uses TRBV7-2 with TRBJ2-3, with TRBD2 identical over 11 bases. Per germline, CDR1 SGHTA and CDR2 FQGNSA. This CDR3 is 16 amino acids long. Trimming at V came to 1 base and at J to 7 bases, leaving 7 bases not matched to a gene. In DNA form, the CDR3 reads TGTGCCAGCAGCTTAGAGGTAGCGGGGGGGGCATATACGCAGTATTTT. Amino acid sequence: CASSLEVAGGAYTQYF.

This clonotype was found a few times. V is TRBV28 and J is TRBJ1-5; unclear D gene. CDR1 MDHEN and CDR2 SYDVKM come from the germline V gene. The CDR3 runs to 15 residues. With 7 bases removed from V and 3 bases from J, the gap between germline ends came to 16 bases. The CDR3 sequence: CASIFERSNNQPQHF. The CDR3 DNA reads TGTGCCAGCATTTTTGAGAGGAGCAACAATCAGCCCCAGCATTTT.

The V call is TRBV6-8, the J call TRBJ1-1; D uncertain. The CDR3 length is 14 residues. Germline loops: CDR1 MNHGY, CDR2 SAAAGT. V was clipped by 8 bases and J by 6 bases, with 19 bases between them. Written as DNA, the CDR3 is TGTGCCAGCGCGCCGGACCCTCTAGTGGCTGAAGCTTTCTTT. This codes for CASAPDPLVAEAFF.

This chain connects TRBV19 to TRBJ1-1, with D hard to call. This CDR3 spans 16 amino acids. V lost 4 bases and J 1 base, leaving 16 bases between the germline ends. CDR1 and CDR2 (germline): LNHDA, SQIVND (reference sequence). The CDR3 coding sequence is TGTGCCAGTAGTACCATTATTTACGATGAGAACACTGAAGCTTTCTTT. It specifies CASSTIIYDENTEAFF.

This clonotype turned up a few times. This chain uses TRBV12-3 or TRBV12-4 with TRBJ2-5; D is undetermined. CDR3 length: 14 residues. V dropped 6 bases and J dropped 2 bases, with 13 bases sitting between them. The DNA of the CDR3 is TGTGCCAGCAGCCTAGGAACCCTACAAGAGACCCAGTACTTC. The encoded protein is CASSLGTLQETQYF.

The DNA for the CDR3 is TGTGCCACCAGCAGAGATCGTTCGGATACGCAGTATTTT. Its protein is CATSRDRSDTQYF. This chain connects TRBV15 to TRBJ2-3; D gene unclear. The germline V gene encodes CDR1 LNHNV and CDR2 YYDKDF (reference sequence). This CDR3 comprises 13 residues. Trimming cost V 0 bases and J 6 bases, with 7 bases left between them.

This clonotype was seen a handful of times. This chain links TRBV29-1 with TRBJ2-1; the D gene could be TRBD1 or TRBD2 (5 bases each). The V and J ends lost 6 bases and 9 bases respectively, with 24 bases between them. The CDR3 is 15 amino acids. CDR1 and CDR2 (germline): SQVTM, ANQGSEA. In DNA form, the CDR3 reads TGCAGCGTGGACACCGGGACCCACGGTGTGGGTGAGCAGTTCTTC. Translating gives CSVDTGTHGVGEQFF.

This clonotype has a handful of counts. This sequence joins TRBV6-1 and TRBJ2-2, with 7 bases aligning to TRBD1. The CDR3 sequence is 15 residues long. The germline V gene has CDR1 MNHNS and CDR2 SASEGT. Trimming at V came to 1 base and at J to 7 bases, leaving 6 bases not matched to a gene. CDR3 residues: CASSEGTGVVGELFF. The CDR3 DNA sequence: TGTGCCAGCAGTGAAGGTACAGGGGTCGTCGGGGAGCTGTTTTTT.

In its sample, this clonotype was seen a few times. The chain is built from TRBV6-6 and TRBJ2-3, with TRBD1 identical over 7 bases. The CDR3 is 19 amino acids. V shed 7 bases, J shed 0 bases, and the junction held 19 bases outside the gene matches. Germline CDR1 is MNHNY and CDR2 is SVGAGI (reference sequence). The CDR3 here is CASTQTVLGQSISTDTQYF. The CDR3 bases are TGTGCCAGCACCCAGACAGTCTTGGGACAGTCAATCAGCACAGATACGCAGTATTTT.

V is TRBV4-1 and J is TRBJ1-1, with D possibly being TRBD1 (5 bases). Germline V gene data show CDR1 as MGHRA and CDR2 as YSYEKL. This CDR3 has 16 residues. V was shortened by 4 bases and J by 0 bases, with 15 bases between the two germline ends. The CDR3 sequence is CASSRSYSGLNTEAFF. CDR3 sequence (DNA): TGCGCCAGCAGCCGAAGTTACTCAGGGCTGAACACTGAAGCTTTCTTT.

This clonotype was picked up a small number of times. The CDR3 coding sequence is TGTGCCATCAGTGAGTCGGCCAGACTAGTCACCGGGGAGCTGTTTTTT. Its translation is CAISESARLVTGELFF. The chain joins TRBV10-3 to TRBJ2-2; D may be TRBD2 (6 bases). Trimming stripped 0 bases from V and 4 bases from J, with 12 bases between. CDR1 and CDR2 (germline): ENHRY, SYGVKD. This CDR3 contains 16 residues.

This chain connects TRBV15 to TRBJ2-1; 7 bases map to TRBD2. From germline, CDR1 is LNHNV and CDR2 YYDKDF (reference sequence). This CDR3 is 17 amino acids long. The V segment lost 3 bases and the J segment 2 bases; nucleotides outside the gene matches: 10. The CDR3 protein is CATSSRTLAETYNEQFF. The CDR3 DNA follows: TGTGCCACCAGCAGTCGGACTCTAGCGGAGACCTACAATGAGCAGTTCTTC.

The chain links TRBV14 to TRBJ1-6; a possible D gene is TRBD1 (5 bases). Germline V gives CDR1 SGHDN, CDR2 FVKESK. V was trimmed by 5 bases and J by 7 bases, leaving 15 bases between them. There are 15 residues in the CDR3. CDR3 loop: CASSKGASENSPLHF. As DNA, the CDR3 is TGTGCCAGCAGCAAAGGGGCCTCGGAGAATTCACCCCTCCACTTT.

The chain uses TRBV7-9 and TRBJ2-1; D is possibly TRBD2 (6 bases). The ends were cut back, 6 bases at V and 7 bases at J, with 25 bases in the middle. CDR3 size: 17 residues. CDR1 and CDR2 from the germline V gene are SEHNR and FQNEAQ (reference sequence). DNA for the CDR3: TGTGCCAGCAGTCCCTCAGCTCGGGGGACTGGTAGGAATGAGCAGTTCTTC. Its protein is CASSPSARGTGRNEQFF.

The chain links TRBV5-1 to TRBJ2-7, with D maybe TRBD2 (5 bases). Trimming removed 4 bases from V and 4 bases from J, with 12 bases in between. CDR3 size: 13 residues. In germline, CDR1 is SGHRS, CDR2 YFSETQ. For the CDR3, the DNA is TGCGCCAGCAGCAACGGGAAAGGATACGAGCAGTACTTC. This codes for CASSNGKGYEQYF.

The gene calls are TRBV5-6 and TRBJ2-2; the D gene could be TRBD1 or TRBD2 (6 bases each). The CDR3 runs 14 residues. Per the germline V gene, CDR1 is SGHDT and CDR2 is YYEEEE. V lost 2 bases and J lost 8, with 13 bases in between. The CDR3 is CASSLSGGEGELFF. The CDR3 coding sequence is TGTGCCAGCAGCTTATCCGGGGGCGAGGGGGAGCTGTTTTTT.

The gene calls are TRBV12-3 or TRBV12-4 and TRBJ1-5; D ambiguous. The CDR3 covers 15 residues. V lost 4 bases, J lost 4 bases, and 14 bases lay in between. CDR3 region: CASSYLYSGNQPQHF. CDR3 nucleotides: TGTGCCAGCAGTTATTTGTATTCAGGTAATCAGCCCCAGCATTTT.

This clonotype appeared a few times. The chain combines TRBV4-3 with TRBJ2-7, with a weak D call TRBD1 (6 bases). CDR1 is LGHNA and CDR2 is YSLEER in the germline V gene. Trimming took off 0 bases at V and 2 bases at J, with 14 bases between the two ends. The CDR3 spans 16 residues. The CDR3 loop reads CASSQDWPGETYEQYF. The CDR3 DNA sequence: TGCGCCAGCAGCCAAGATTGGCCAGGGGAGACCTACGAGCAGTACTTC.

The chain links TRBV20-1 to TRBJ2-3; D tentatively fits TRBD1 or TRBD2 (5 bases each). Germline V lookup: CDR1 DFQATT, CDR2 SNEGSKA (reference sequence). Trimming stripped 1 base from V and 1 base from J, with 15 bases between. CDR3 size: 16 residues. The CDR3 DNA follows: TGCAGTGCTAGAGTTGGGGGTGGCCCGGGCACAGATACGCAGTATTTT. Translating gives CSARVGGGPGTDTQYF.

The gene calls are TRBV28 and TRBJ1-2; 8 nucleotides line up with TRBD1. This CDR3 has 15 amino acids. The germline CDR1 and CDR2 sequences are MDHEN and SYDVKM. V dropped 6 bases and J dropped 4; count of bases not matched to a gene: 10. CDR3 bases: TGTGCCAGCAGCCGCACAGGGGGACACTTCTATGGCTACACCTTC. Translated, it gives CASSRTGGHFYGYTF.

The J gene is TRBJ2-7, the V gene TRBV2, with 8 bases matching TRBD1. J gave up 4 bases and V 10 bases, and 3 bases lay outside the gene matches. CDR1 and CDR2 from the germline V gene are SNHLY and FYNNEI. This CDR3 region has 11 residues. DNA for the CDR3: TGTGCCACCACAGGGGGGTACGAGCAGTACTTC. Its translation: CATTGGYEQYF.

The CDR3 here is CASSVPPRDGVHSGQPQHF. The CDR3 DNA is TGTGCCAGTAGTGTTCCACCCAGGGACGGAGTACATAGCGGTCAGCCCCAGCATTTT. The chain recombines TRBV19 with TRBJ1-5, with D possibly being TRBD1 (5 bases). The CDR3 length is 19 residues. Germline V gives CDR1 LNHDA, CDR2 SQIVND (reference sequence). Trimming stripped 5 bases from V and 6 bases from J, with 29 bases between.

The V gene is TRBV27, the J gene TRBJ2-3, with no clear D. This CDR3 region has 15 residues. Looked up from germline, CDR1 is MNHEY and CDR2 is SMNVEV (reference sequence). Trimming took off 1 base at V and 2 bases at J, with 10 bases between the two ends. The CDR3 bases are TGTGCCAGCAGTTTATGGCCAGGCGCCACAGATACGCAGTATTTT. Amino acid sequence: CASSLWPGATDTQYF.

This clonotype was seen only a few times. The chain couples TRBV28 to TRBJ2-3, with 7 bases fitting TRBD1. J lost 6 bases, V lost 6 bases, and 18 bases had no gene match. The germline gives CDR1 MDHEN, CDR2 SYDVKM. CDR3 length equals 17 residues. CDR3 nucleotides: TGTGCCAGCAGAGAAGAGACAGGGCCTTTAGTTACGGATACGCAGTATTTT. The encoded protein is CASREETGPLVTDTQYF. The variable domain in full, with the rest retrieved from reference TRBV28 and TRBJ2-3, is DVKVTQSSRYLVKRTGEKVFLECVQDMDHENMFWYRQDPGLGLRLIYFSYDVKMKEKGDIPEGYSVSREKKERFSLILESASTNQTSMYLCASREETGPLVTDTQYFGPGTRLTVL.

This clonotype was observed many times. The rearrangement links TRBV12-3 or TRBV12-4 to TRBJ2-7, with 7 bases that match TRBD1. The trim removed 5 bases at V and 3 bases at J, leaving 10 bases unmatched. This CDR3 has 15 amino acids. CDR3 sequence (DNA): TGTGCCAGCAGTCGTCCGGGACAGCTAGACTACGAGCAGTACTTC. Protein product: CASSRPGQLDYEQYF.

This clonotype was detected ten times or more. The rearrangement joins TRBV7-9 to TRBJ1-1; D remains unclear. The CDR3 length is 12 residues. Germline V CDR1 and CDR2: SEHNR, FQNEAQ (reference sequence). V lost 1 base to trimming and J lost 7 bases, with 7 bases between them. The CDR3 spells CASSLDADEAFF. The CDR3 coding sequence is TGTGCCAGCAGCTTAGACGCAGATGAAGCTTTCTTT. Full variable domain (remainder filled in from reference TRBV7-9 and TRBJ1-1): DTGVSQNPRHKITKRGQNVTFRCDPISEHNRLYWYRQTLGQGPEFLTYFQNEAQLEKSRLLSDRFSAERPKGSFSTLEIQRTEQGDSAMYLCASSLDADEAFFGQGTRLTVV.

The chain couples TRBV4-2 to TRBJ2-7; TRBD2 agrees at 8 bases. CDR3 size: 17 residues. CDR1 LGHNA and CDR2 YNFKEQ come from the germline V gene. After removal of 0 bases from V and 3 bases from J, the junction contained 10 bases not matched to a gene. Here the CDR3 DNA reads TGTGCCAGCAGCCAAGAGACCGGAGCGGGGGCGATCTACGAGCAGTACTTC. The encoded protein is CASSQETGAGAIYEQYF.

There are a few counts of this clonotype. The chain has TRBV5-1 and TRBJ2-1, with TRBD2 identical over 8 bases. Germline-derived CDR1 and CDR2 are SGHRS and YFSETQ. CDR3 length: 15 amino acids. Trimming took 4 bases from V and 4 from J; bases not matched to a gene: 7. The CDR3 region is CASSREGLTYNEQFF. The CDR3 DNA reads TGCGCCAGCAGCCGGGAGGGACTAACATACAATGAGCAGTTCTTC.

This clonotype showed up many times. The chain recombines TRBV7-4 with TRBJ1-2, with 8 bases that match TRBD1. From germline, CDR1 is SGHVT and CDR2 SQSDAQ. The CDR3 consists of 13 residues. V lost 3 bases, J lost 4 bases, and 1 base stayed unmatched. CDR3 sequence: CASSFTGGYGYTF. CDR3 bases: TGTGCCAGCAGCTTTACAGGGGGCTATGGCTACACCTTC.